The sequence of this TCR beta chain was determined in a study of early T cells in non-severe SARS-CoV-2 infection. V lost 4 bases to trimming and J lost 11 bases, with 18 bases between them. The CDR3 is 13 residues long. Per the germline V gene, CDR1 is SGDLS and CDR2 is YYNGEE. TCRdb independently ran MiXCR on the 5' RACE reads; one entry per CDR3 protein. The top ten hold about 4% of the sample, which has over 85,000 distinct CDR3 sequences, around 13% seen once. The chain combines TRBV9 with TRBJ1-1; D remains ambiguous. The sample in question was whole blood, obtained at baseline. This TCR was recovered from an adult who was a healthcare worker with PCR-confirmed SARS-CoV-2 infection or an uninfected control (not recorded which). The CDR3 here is CASSPGDAWMAFF. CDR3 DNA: TGTGCCAGCAGCCCAGGAGACGCCTGGATGGCTTTCTTT.